This record concerns one TCR beta chain sequence. Its specificity is not known. TCRdb itself ran the reads through MiXCR, one entry per CDR3 protein. The top ten hold approximately 2.3% of the sample, which has fewer than 75,000 distinct CDR3 sequences, almost 50% seen once. The data stem from a study of type 1 regulatory T cells. In the study overall: T-allo10 is a Tr1-enriched, alloantigen-specific CD4 T cell product made in vitro.

The CDR3 runs 16 residues. Unmatched junction bases numbered 10, after V lost 4 bases and J lost 3 bases. CDR1 is SEHNR and CDR2 is FQNEAQ in the germline V gene (reference sequence). The material sequenced was cultured non-Tr1 T cells, either the whole culture or a sorted T cell fraction (not recorded which). The source is a human donor in good health. The V call is TRBV7-9, the J call TRBJ2-5, with 8 bases lining up with TRBD2. The CDR3 region is CASSSDRGGGKETQYF. DNA of the CDR3: TGTGCCAGCAGCTCTGATCGTGGCGGGGGGAAAGAGACCCAGTACTTC.